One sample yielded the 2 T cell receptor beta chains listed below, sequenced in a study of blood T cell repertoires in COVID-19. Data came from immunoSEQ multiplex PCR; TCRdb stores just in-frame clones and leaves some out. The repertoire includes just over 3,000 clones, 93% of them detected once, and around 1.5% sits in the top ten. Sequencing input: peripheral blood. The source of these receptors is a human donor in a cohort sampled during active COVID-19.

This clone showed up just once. The CDR3 loop reads CASSPRDRQAFF. The CDR3 DNA sequence: TGTGCCAGCAGCCCCCGGGACAGGCAAGCTTTCTTT. The chain uses TRBV7-2 and TRBJ1-1, with 8 bases identical to TRBD1. CDR1 is SGHTA and CDR2 is FQGNSA in the germline V gene. V dropped 5 bases and J dropped 9; count of bases not matched to a gene: 5. The CDR3 runs to 12 residues.

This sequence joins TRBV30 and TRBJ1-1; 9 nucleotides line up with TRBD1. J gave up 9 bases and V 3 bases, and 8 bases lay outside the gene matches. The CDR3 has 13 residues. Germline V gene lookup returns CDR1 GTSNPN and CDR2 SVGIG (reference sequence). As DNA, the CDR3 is TGTGCCTGGAGCCTAGACAGGGGGACGAAAGCTTTCTTT. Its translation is CAWSLDRGTKAFF. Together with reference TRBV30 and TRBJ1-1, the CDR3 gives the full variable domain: SQTIHQWPATLVQPVGSPLSLECTVEGTSNPNLYWYRQAAGRGLQLLFYSVGIGQISSEVPQNLSASRPQDRQFILSSKKLLLSDSGFYLCAWSLDRGTKAFFGQGTRLTVV.